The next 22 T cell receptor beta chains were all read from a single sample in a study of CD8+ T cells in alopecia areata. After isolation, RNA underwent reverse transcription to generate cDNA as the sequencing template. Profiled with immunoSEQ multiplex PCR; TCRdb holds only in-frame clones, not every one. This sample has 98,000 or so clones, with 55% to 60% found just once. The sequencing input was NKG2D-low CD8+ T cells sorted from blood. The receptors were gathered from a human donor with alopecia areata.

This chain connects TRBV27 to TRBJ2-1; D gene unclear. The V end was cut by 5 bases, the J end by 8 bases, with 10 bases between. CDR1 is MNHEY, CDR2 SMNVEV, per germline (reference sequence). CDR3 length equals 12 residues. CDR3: CASSPNSHEQFF. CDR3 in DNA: TGTGCCAGCAGTCCCAATTCCCATGAGCAGTTCTTC.

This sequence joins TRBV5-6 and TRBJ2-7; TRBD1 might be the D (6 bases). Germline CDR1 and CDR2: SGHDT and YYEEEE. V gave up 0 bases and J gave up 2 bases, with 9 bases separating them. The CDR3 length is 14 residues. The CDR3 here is CASSLEKGAYEQYF. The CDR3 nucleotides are TGTGCCAGCAGCTTGGAGAAGGGGGCCTACGAGCAGTACTTC.

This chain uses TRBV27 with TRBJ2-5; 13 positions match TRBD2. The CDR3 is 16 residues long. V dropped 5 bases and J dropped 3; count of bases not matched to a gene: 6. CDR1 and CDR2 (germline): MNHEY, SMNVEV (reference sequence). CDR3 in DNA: TGTGCCAGCAGTACCGGCGGACTAGCGGGAGAAGAGACCCAGTACTTC. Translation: CASSTGGLAGEETQYF.

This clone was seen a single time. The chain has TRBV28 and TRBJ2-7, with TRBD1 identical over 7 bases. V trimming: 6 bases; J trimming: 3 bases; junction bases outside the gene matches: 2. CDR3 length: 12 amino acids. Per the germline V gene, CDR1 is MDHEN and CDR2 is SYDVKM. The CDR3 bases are TGTGCCAGCAGCGACAGGGACTACGAGCAGTACTTC. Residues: CASSDRDYEQYF.

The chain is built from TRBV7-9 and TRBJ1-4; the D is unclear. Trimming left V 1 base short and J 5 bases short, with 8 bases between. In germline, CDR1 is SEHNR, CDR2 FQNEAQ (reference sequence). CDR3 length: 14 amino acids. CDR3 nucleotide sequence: TGTGCCAGCAGCTTAGTGTCCTCCAATGAAAAACTGTTTTTT. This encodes CASSLVSSNEKLFF. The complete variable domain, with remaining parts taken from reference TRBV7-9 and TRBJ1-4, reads DTGVSQNPRHKITKRGQNVTFRCDPISEHNRLYWYRQTLGQGPEFLTYFQNEAQLEKSRLLSDRFSAERPKGSFSTLEIQRTEQGDSAMYLCASSLVSSNEKLFFGSGTQLSVL.

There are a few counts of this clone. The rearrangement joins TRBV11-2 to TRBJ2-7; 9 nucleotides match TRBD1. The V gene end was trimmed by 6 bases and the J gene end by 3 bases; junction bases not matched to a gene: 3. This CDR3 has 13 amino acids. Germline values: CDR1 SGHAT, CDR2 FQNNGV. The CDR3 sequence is CASRGQGSYEQYF. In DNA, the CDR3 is TGTGCCAGCAGGGGACAGGGTAGCTACGAGCAGTACTTC.

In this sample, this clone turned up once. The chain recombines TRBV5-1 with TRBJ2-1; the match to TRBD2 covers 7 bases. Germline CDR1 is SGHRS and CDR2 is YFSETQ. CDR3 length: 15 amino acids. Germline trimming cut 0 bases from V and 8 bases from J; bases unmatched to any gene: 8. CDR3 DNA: TGCGCCAGCAGCTTGGCCAGACTAGCTGGCTATGAGCAGTTCTTC. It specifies CASSLARLAGYEQFF.

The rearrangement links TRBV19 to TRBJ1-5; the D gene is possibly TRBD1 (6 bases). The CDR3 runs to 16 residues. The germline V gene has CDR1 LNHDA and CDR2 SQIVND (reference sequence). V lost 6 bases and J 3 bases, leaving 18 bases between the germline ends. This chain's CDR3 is CASRTSGGGFNQPQHF. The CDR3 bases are TGTGCCAGTAGAACTTCGGGAGGGGGGTTCAATCAGCCCCAGCATTTT.

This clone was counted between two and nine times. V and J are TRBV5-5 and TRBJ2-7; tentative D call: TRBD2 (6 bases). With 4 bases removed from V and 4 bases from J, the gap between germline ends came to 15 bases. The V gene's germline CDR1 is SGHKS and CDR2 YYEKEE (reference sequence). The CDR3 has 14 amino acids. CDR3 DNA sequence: TGTGCCAGCAGCCCGCGGGAAATCGATTACGAGCAGTACTTC. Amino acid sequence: CASSPREIDYEQYF. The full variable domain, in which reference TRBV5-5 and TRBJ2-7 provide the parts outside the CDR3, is DAGVTQSPTHLIKTRGQQVTLRCSPISGHKSVSWYQQVLGQGPQFIFQYYEKEERGRGNFPDRFSARQFPNYSSELNVNALLLGDSALYLCASSPREIDYEQYFGPGTRLTVT.

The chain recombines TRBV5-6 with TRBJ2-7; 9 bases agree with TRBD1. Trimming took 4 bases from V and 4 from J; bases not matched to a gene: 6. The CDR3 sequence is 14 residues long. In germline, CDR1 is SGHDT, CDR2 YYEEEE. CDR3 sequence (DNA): TGTGCCAGCAGCCCCGGGACAGGGTTTTACGAGCAGTACTTC. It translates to CASSPGTGFYEQYF.

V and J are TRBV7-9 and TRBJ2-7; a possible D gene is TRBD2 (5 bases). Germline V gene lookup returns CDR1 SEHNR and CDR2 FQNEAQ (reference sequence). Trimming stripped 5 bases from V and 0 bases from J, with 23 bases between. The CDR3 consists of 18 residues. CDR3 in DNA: TGTGCCAGCAGCCCAATAACTAGTGGAGTGGGGAGCTCCTACGAGCAGTACTTC. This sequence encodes CASSPITSGVGSSYEQYF.

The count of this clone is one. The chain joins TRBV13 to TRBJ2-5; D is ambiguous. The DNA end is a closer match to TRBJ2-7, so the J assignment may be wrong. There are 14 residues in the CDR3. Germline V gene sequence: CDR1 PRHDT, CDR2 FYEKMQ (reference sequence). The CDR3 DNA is TGTGCCAGCAGCTTGAAACCGGGTCCATACGAGCAGTACTTC. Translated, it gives CASSLKPGPYEQYF.

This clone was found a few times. As DNA, the CDR3 is TGTGCCAGCAGTGAGAGTACAGATACGCAGTATTTT. Translation: CASSESTDTQYF. The chain is built from TRBV25-1 and TRBJ2-3; D is unclear. This CDR3 has 12 residues. Trimming removed 3 bases at V and 3 bases at J, with 4 bases between. Looked up from germline, CDR1 is MGHDK and CDR2 is SYGVNS.

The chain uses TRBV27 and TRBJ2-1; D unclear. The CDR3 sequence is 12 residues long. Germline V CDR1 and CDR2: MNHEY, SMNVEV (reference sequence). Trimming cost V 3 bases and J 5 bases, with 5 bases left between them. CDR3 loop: CASSFANNEQFF. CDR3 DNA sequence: TGTGCCAGCAGTTTCGCCAACAATGAGCAGTTCTTC.

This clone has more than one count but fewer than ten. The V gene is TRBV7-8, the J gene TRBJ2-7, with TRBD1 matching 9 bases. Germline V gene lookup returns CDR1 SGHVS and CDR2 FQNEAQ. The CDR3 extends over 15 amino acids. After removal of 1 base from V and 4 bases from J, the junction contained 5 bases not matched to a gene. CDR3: CASSLGTGGGYEQYF. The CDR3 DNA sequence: TGTGCCAGCAGCTTAGGAACAGGGGGCGGGTACGAGCAGTACTTC.

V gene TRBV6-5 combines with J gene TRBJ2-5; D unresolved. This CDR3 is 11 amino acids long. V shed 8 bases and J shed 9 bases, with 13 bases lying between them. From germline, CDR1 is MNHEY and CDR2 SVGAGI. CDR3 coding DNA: TGTGCCAGCGGCGGCCGCGTGGCCCAGTACTTC. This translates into CASGGRVAQYF.

The CDR3 bases are TGTGCCAGCTCACCCGGGCTTACGTCCTACAATGAGCAGTTCTTC. Translated, it gives CASSPGLTSYNEQFF. The chain couples TRBV5-6 to TRBJ2-1; D ambiguous. The CDR3 sequence is 15 residues long. Germline V gene lookup returns CDR1 SGHDT and CDR2 YYEEEE. V was trimmed by 7 bases and J by 1 base, leaving 15 bases between them.

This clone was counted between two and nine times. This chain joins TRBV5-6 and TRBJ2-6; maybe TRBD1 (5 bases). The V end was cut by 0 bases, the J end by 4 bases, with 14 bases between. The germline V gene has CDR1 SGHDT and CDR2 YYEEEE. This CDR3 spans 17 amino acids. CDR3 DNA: TGTGCCAGCAGCTTGGCTACTCTTACAGGAGGGGCCAACGTCCTGACTTTC. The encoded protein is CASSLATLTGGANVLTF.

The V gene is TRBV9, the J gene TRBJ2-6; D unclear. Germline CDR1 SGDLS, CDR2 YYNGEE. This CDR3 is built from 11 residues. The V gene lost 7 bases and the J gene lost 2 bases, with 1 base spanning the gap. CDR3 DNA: TGTGCCAGCGCTGGGGCCAACGTCCTGACTTTC. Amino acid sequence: CASAGANVLTF.

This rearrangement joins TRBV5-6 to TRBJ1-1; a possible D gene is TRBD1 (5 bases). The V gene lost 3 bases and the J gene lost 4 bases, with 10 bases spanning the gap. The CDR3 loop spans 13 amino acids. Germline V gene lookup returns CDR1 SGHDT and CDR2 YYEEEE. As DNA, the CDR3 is TGTGCCAGCAGCTGGGGGAGCAGCACTGAAGCTTTCTTT. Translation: CASSWGSSTEAFF.

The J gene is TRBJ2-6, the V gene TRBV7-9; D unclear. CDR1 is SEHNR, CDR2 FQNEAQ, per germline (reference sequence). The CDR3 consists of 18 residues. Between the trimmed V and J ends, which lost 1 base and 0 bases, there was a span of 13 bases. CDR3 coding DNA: TGTGCCAGCAGCTTAGAGTCAACCCTATTCTCTGGGGCCAACGTCCTGACTTTC. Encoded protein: CASSLESTLFSGANVLTF.

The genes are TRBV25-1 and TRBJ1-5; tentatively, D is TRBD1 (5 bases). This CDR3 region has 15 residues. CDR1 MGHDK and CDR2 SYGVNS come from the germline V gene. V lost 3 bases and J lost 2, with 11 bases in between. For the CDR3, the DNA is TGTGCCAGCAGTGAGGGCAGGGAGGGCAATCAGCCCCAGCATTTT. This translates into CASSEGREGNQPQHF.